These 17 T cell receptor beta chains share one sample of origin, sequenced in a study of shared T cell receptors in the human thymus (dated by TCRdb to about 2021). The protocol used for the library was the immunoSEQ multiplex PCR assay. Imported from immuneACCESS, the table was reduced by TCRdb to in-frame sequences with V and J called. These copies leave out some clones; in studies compared against another copy, an unresolved V gene accounts for under half, and the cause of the remainder is not known. Within this sample are 720,000 or so clones, with 75% to 90% of them counted one time only. Under 0.012% of the sample is in the top ten clones. This same sample was also taken into another study, of human thymus T cells.

Sequenced sample: thymocytes. The receptors come from a girl under three years old with a congenital heart defect. Donor details come from another sample of the same person, matched by shared clones.

The chain employs TRBV5-6 and TRBJ1-4; TRBD1 is a possible D gene (6 bases). Trimming stripped 4 bases from V and 8 bases from J, with 18 bases between. Germline V lookup: CDR1 SGHDT, CDR2 YYEEEE. The CDR3 length is 15 residues. DNA for the CDR3: TGTGCCAGCAGCCTTCGACAGGCCCTGATAGAAAAACTGTTTTTT. Translating gives CASSLRQALIEKLFF.

The J gene is TRBJ1-1, the V gene TRBV14, with 7 positions matching TRBD1. Germline CDR1 is SGHDN and CDR2 is FVKESK. CDR3 length: 16 amino acids. With 1 base clipped from V and 5 bases from J, the junction kept 10 bases outside the gene matches. In DNA form, the CDR3 reads TGTGCCAGCAGCCAAGTACGACAGGGAGATATAACTGAAGCTTTCTTT. This encodes CASSQVRQGDITEAFF.

The chain joins TRBV5-1 to TRBJ1-2, with D perhaps matching TRBD1 (6 bases). The V gene's germline CDR1 is SGHRS and CDR2 YFSETQ. V was pared by 0 bases and J by 4 bases, with 13 bases between. This CDR3 region has 15 residues. The CDR3 DNA is TGCGCCAGCAGCTTGGATACACAGGGCAGCTATGGCTACACCTTC. Translation: CASSLDTQGSYGYTF.

The rearrangement joins TRBV19 to TRBJ2-4; a possible D gene is TRBD1 (5 bases). V shed 10 bases and J shed 9 bases, with 19 bases lying between them. This CDR3 is 13 amino acids long. Germline V gene sequence: CDR1 LNHDA, CDR2 SQIVND (reference sequence). The CDR3 sequence: CATSSRELGIQYF. For the CDR3, the DNA is TGTGCCACCTCGAGCAGGGAATTGGGCATTCAGTACTTC.

The chain carries TRBV5-5 and TRBJ1-1; D is perhaps TRBD1 (5 bases). V shed 1 base and J shed 6 bases, with 10 bases lying between them. Germline V gene sequence: CDR1 SGHKS, CDR2 YYEKEE (reference sequence). This CDR3 is built from 13 residues. CDR3 DNA: TGTGCCAGCAGCTTGCTAGGGGCACCTGAAGCTTTCTTT. Protein: CASSLLGAPEAFF.

The CDR3 is CASSAPGQGGSPPVQPQHF. The CDR3 DNA sequence: TGTGCCAGCAGTGCTCCGGGACAGGGCGGTTCGCCTCCGGTGCAGCCCCAGCATTTT. The chain is built from TRBV27 and TRBJ1-5; 9 bases align to TRBD1. CDR3 length equals 19 residues. Germline assignment: CDR1 MNHEY and CDR2 SMNVEV (reference sequence). The J segment lost 7 bases and the V segment lost 5 bases, leaving 21 bases of the junction unmatched.

The rearrangement uses TRBV19 and TRBJ2-3, with D possibly matching TRBD1 (5 bases). This CDR3 is built from 15 residues. V dropped 0 bases and J dropped 4 bases, with 11 bases sitting between them. CDR1 and CDR2 from the germline V gene are LNHDA and SQIVND (reference sequence). CDR3 nucleotide sequence: TGTGCCAGTAGTATAGACAGGGTAGGTCCAGATACGCAGTATTTT. Residues: CASSIDRVGPDTQYF.

The chain recombines TRBV28 with TRBJ1-6; D gene uncertain. Germline V gene lookup returns CDR1 MDHEN and CDR2 SYDVKM. The V and J ends lost 7 bases and 4 bases respectively, with 8 bases between them. This CDR3 has 13 amino acids. CDR3 residues: CASISGYNSPLHF. The CDR3 DNA follows: TGTGCCAGCATCTCGGGATATAATTCACCCCTCCACTTT.

The chain carries TRBV5-1 and TRBJ2-4; 8 positions agree with TRBD1. CDR3 length: 17 amino acids. CDR1 and CDR2 from the germline V gene are SGHRS and YFSETQ. Trimming took 0 bases from V and 6 from J; bases not matched to a gene: 11. The CDR3 DNA sequence: TGCGCCAGCAGCTTGGATAGGTCCAGGGGGCAAGGAAACATTCAGTACTTC. Protein: CASSLDRSRGQGNIQYF.

The chain couples TRBV4-3 to TRBJ2-7; TRBD2 agrees at 10 bases. The trim removed 0 bases at V and 0 bases at J, leaving 5 bases unmatched. Germline V gene sequence: CDR1 LGHNA, CDR2 YSLEER. The CDR3 extends over 17 amino acids. The CDR3 is CASSQDWLAGDSYEQYF. In DNA, the CDR3 is TGCGCCAGCAGCCAAGATTGGCTAGCGGGGGACTCCTACGAGCAGTACTTC.

The chain couples TRBV7-2 to TRBJ1-5; D call uncertain. The CDR3 covers 18 residues. Germline CDR1 SGHTA, CDR2 FQGNSA. V was trimmed by 5 bases and J by 0 bases, leaving 20 bases between them. This chain's CDR3 is CASSPGIPMGYSNQPQHF. The CDR3 nucleotides read TGTGCCAGCAGCCCCGGGATCCCCATGGGGTATAGCAATCAGCCCCAGCATTTT.

V usage is TRBV2 and J usage is TRBJ2-3; the match to TRBD1 covers 9 bases. The CDR3 extends over 15 amino acids. Trimming took 3 bases from V and 2 from J; bases not matched to a gene: 3. Germline loops: CDR1 SNHLY, CDR2 FYNNEI. As DNA, the CDR3 is TGTGCCAGCAGTGAGGGACAGGGACCCACAGATACGCAGTATTTT. Translating it yields CASSEGQGPTDTQYF.

J is TRBJ2-7 and V is TRBV18, with TRBD1 matching 9 bases. The CDR3 runs 15 residues. V was pared by 5 bases and J by 4 bases, with 9 bases of the junction left unmatched. Germline V gives CDR1 KGHSH, CDR2 LQKENI. The CDR3 spells CASSKQRDREYEQYF. The CDR3 region has the DNA TGTGCCAGCTCAAAACAACGGGACAGGGAATACGAGCAGTACTTC.

The gene calls are TRBV7-2 and TRBJ1-2, with a tentative D call TRBD1 (6 bases). The germline V gene has CDR1 SGHTA and CDR2 FQGNSA. Trimming shortened V by 1 base and J by 6 bases, and 21 bases separated the two germline ends. The CDR3 loop spans 17 amino acids. The CDR3 is CASSLDLRTQTGDGYTF. CDR3 in DNA: TGTGCCAGCAGCTTAGACCTTAGAACCCAGACAGGCGATGGCTACACCTTC.

This chain's CDR3 is CASSFRGQLYEQYF. The CDR3 DNA follows: TGTGCCAGCAGCTTCCGGGGACAGCTATACGAGCAGTACTTC. The chain recombines TRBV5-4 with TRBJ2-7; 7 bases map to TRBD1. The CDR3 length is 14 residues. After removal of 2 bases from V and 4 bases from J, the junction contained 6 bases not matched to a gene. Looked up from germline, CDR1 is SGHNT and CDR2 is YYREEE (reference sequence).

The chain employs TRBV7-6 and TRBJ1-1; 8 nucleotides align to TRBD1. V dropped 2 bases and J dropped 8; count of bases not matched to a gene: 4. This CDR3 is 13 amino acids long. Germline V gene lookup returns CDR1 SGHVS and CDR2 FNYEAQ. CDR3 sequence reads: CASSLHRDREAFF. CDR3 in DNA: TGTGCCAGCAGCTTACACCGGGACAGGGAAGCTTTCTTT.

This clone was detected once. The chain links TRBV9 to TRBJ2-3; TRBD2 is a possible D gene (7 bases). Trimming left V 4 bases short and J 5 bases short, with 17 bases between. From germline, CDR1 is SGDLS and CDR2 YYNGEE. CDR3 length: 15 amino acids. For the CDR3, the DNA is TGTGCCAGCAGCTCCAGAGGGGGGGGTATAGATACGCAGTATTTT. Protein sequence: CASSSRGGGIDTQYF. Full variable domain (missing parts from reference TRBV9 and TRBJ2-3): DSGVTQTPKHLITATGQRVTLRCSPRSGDLSVYWYQQSLDQGLQFLIQYYNGEERAKGNILERFSAQQFPDLHSELNLSSLELGDSALYFCASSSRGGGIDTQYFGPGTRLTVL.